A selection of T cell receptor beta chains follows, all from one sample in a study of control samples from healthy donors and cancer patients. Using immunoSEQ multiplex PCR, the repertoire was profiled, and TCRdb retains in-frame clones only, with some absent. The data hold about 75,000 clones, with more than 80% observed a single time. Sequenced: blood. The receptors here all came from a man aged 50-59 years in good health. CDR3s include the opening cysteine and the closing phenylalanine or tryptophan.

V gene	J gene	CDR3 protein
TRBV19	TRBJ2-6	CASSLPYSGANVLTF
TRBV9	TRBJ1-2	CASSALGGGRYGYTF
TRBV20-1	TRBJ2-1	CSASGTSGYNEQFF
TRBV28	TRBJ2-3	CASSRQGRTDTQYF
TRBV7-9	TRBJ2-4	CASSENVGAAKNIQYF
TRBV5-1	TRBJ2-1	CASSLDAGGNEQFF
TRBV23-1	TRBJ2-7	CASSATGTPREQYF
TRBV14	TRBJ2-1	CASSQASGLYNEQFF
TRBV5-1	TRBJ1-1	CASSWGVVNTEAFF
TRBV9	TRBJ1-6	CASSPGNPGNSPLHF
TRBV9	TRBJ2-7	CASSPRQGGSYEQYF
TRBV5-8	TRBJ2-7	CASSLRGSYSYEQYF
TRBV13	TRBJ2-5	CASSLGRGQETQYF
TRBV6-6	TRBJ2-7	CASSPGLAGANEQYF
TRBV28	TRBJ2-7	CASHGRNEQYF
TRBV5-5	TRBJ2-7	CASSLAYEQYF
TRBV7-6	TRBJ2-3	CASSLGVDESTDTQYF
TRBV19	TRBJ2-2	CASRRSGELFF
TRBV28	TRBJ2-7	CASRTTGPGSYEQYF
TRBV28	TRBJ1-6	CASSLVQGGGSPLHF
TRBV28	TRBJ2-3	CASSSVLKSTDTQYF
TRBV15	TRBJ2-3	CATSRGGGASTDTQYF
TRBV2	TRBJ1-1	CASSNQGYTEAFF
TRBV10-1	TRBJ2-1	CASSEGTSPNEQFF
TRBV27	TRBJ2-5	CASSLGSAQETQYF
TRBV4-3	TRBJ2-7	CASSLTSGRADEQYF
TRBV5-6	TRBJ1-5	CASSLIGGGSFYSNQPQHF
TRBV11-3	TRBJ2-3	CASSLNRVERTDTQYF
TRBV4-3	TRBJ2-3	CASSQGGQGAGDTQYF
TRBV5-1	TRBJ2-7	CASSGRTSVYEQYF
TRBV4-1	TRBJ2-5	CASSPAGAETQYF
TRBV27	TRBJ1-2	CASSLSPTGYGYTF
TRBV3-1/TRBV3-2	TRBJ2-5	CASSQVKTGHEETQYF
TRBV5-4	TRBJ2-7	CASSLGTRYYEQYF
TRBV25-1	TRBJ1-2	CASSERGRSYTF
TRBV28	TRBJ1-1	CASSTQALGYTEAFF
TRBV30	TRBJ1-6	CAWSVQGGGSPLHF
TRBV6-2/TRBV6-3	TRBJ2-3	CASSMRGRASGTTDTQYF
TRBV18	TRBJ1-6	CASSQQGSTNSPLHF
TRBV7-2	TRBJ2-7	CASSGGTGVGVEQYF
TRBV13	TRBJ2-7	CASSAGTGSYEQYF
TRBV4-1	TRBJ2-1	CASKSGAIGSWDEQFF
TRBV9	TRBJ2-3	CASSPWTSGRTSTDTQYF
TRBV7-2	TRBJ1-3	CASRAGAGNTIYF
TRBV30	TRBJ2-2	CAWSTGQGNTGELFF
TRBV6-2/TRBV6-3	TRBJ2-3	CASSSPGFLTDTQYF
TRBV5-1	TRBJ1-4	CASSLAGAGKLFF
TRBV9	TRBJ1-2	CASSVAQNYGYTF
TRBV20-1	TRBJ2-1	CSASRGGLYNEQFF
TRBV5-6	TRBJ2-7	CASSLSGVNEQYF
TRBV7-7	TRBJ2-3	CASSLGRGETADTQYF
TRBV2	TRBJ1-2	CASSEVGVGYTF
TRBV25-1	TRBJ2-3	CASRRTSGMDTDTQYF
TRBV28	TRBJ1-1	CASSLGRLRTEAFF
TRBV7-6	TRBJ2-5	CASSLGNLDSREGGETQYF